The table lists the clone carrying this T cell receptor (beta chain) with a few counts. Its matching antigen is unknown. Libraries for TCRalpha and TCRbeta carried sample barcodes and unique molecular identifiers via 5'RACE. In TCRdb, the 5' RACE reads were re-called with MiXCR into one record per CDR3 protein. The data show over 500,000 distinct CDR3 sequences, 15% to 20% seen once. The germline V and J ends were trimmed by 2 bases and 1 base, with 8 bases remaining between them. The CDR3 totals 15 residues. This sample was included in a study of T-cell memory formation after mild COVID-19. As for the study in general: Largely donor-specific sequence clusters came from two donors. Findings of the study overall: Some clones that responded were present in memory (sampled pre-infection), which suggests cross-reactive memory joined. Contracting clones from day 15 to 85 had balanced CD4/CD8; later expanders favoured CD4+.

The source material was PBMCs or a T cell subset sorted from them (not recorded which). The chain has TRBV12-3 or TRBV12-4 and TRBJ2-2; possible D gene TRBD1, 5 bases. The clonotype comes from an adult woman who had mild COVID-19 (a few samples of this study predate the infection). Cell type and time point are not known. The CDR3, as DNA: TGTGCCAGCAGTTTAAGACAGATGAACACCGGGGAGCTGTTTTTT. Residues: CASSLRQMNTGELFF.